Each of the 5 T cell receptor beta chains below was sequenced from the same sample in a study of CXCR3-negative and CXCR3-positive naive CD8 T cells. Study-wide findings and caveats: Greater hydrophobicity was found in TRB CDR3s of CXCR3-positive naive cells than of CXCR3-negative naive cells.

5' RACE that incorporated UMI labels was used to prepare the TRB cDNA libraries. From the 5' RACE reads, TCRdb lists one entry per CDR3 protein and no DNA. Recorded for this sample: approximately 100,000 distinct CDR3 sequences. These receptors have no known antigen. Sequencing used naive CXCR3+ CD8+ T cells from blood. Specified subset: CD45RO-CCR7+CD27+CD95- naive CD8+ T cells expressing CXCR3 (TNR3+). The receptors derive from a human donor in good health. Some clones in this sample may be carry-over from other donors' samples.

The CDR3 sequence: CASSLPFNRVHNEQFF. This sequence joins TRBV7-9 and TRBJ2-1; TCRdb picks TRBD1, but there is no DNA to check that call. This CDR3 spans 16 amino acids. Germline V lookup: CDR1 SEHNR, CDR2 FQNEAQ (reference sequence).

This sequence joins TRBV27 and TRBJ2-5; the TRBD2 assignment by TCRdb is unverifiable without DNA. Germline-derived CDR1 and CDR2 are MNHEY and SMNVEV (reference sequence). The CDR3 length is 14 residues. This chain's CDR3 is CASSSKTSGETQYF.

The rearrangement uses TRBV7-6 and TRBJ2-1; TCRdb's D gene call, TRBD1, goes unchecked for lack of DNA. The CDR3 runs 13 residues. Germline assignment: CDR1 SGHVS and CDR2 FNYEAQ. This chain's CDR3 is CASSTSRGNVQFF.

This chain uses TRBV6-5 with TRBJ2-7; TCRdb indicates TRBD1, and absent DNA this call remains unverified. The germline V gene encodes CDR1 MNHEY and CDR2 SVGAGI. This CDR3 contains 14 residues. The CDR3 sequence: CASGSTGGVYEQYF.

The chain has TRBV7-9 and TRBJ2-3; TCRdb proposes TRBD2, but this gene call is untestable without DNA. The CDR3 has 13 amino acids. CDR1 and CDR2 from the germline V gene are SEHNR and FQNEAQ (reference sequence). The CDR3 is CASSFPLGDTQYF.